The rows below give T cell receptor beta chains drawn from one sample of a study of neoadjuvant anti-PD-1 for oral cavity cancer. Assay: immunoSEQ multiplex PCR; the TCRdb copy retains only in-frame clones and omits some. The repertoire consists of 40,000 or so clones, with 30% to 40% occurring once and the leading ten covering roughly 16%. Sequencing used tumor tissue, obtained after nivolumab (anti-PD-1) treatment. The receptor set was obtained from a person aged 35-79 years with oral cavity squamous cell carcinoma. Both conserved end residues are part of each CDR3. D genes are given only for firm matches. Not all rows give a size; the values are once, few, many and, for expanded clones, a class.

V	size	J	D	DNA	CDR3
TRBV18	.	TRBJ2-1	.	TGTGCCAGCTCACCCCGATCGGGCGACGGGAATGAGCAGTTCTTC	CASSPRSGDGNEQFF
TRBV2	.	TRBJ2-7	.	TGTGCCAGCAGTGCTTACCGAGCGACCTACGAGCAGTACTTC	CASSAYRATYEQYF
TRBV5-4	many	TRBJ2-5	TRBD2	TGTGCCAGCAGCTCTAGCGGAGGGGCAGAGACCCAGTACTTC	CASSSSGGAETQYF
TRBV5-1	few	TRBJ2-1	.	TGCGCCAGCAGCTTAAGGGGTCGATCCAGCTCCTACAATGAGCAGTTCTTC	CASSLRGRSSSYNEQFF
TRBV5-1	.	TRBJ1-2	TRBD1	TGCGCCAGCAGCTTGGATTCAGGGGGCACGTATGGCTACACCTTC	CASSLDSGGTYGYTF
TRBV11-2	few	TRBJ1-6	.	TGTGCCAGCAGCTTAGGGACGCTTAATTCACCCCTCCACTTT	CASSLGTLNSPLHF
TRBV5-6	.	TRBJ1-5	.	TGTGCCAGCAGCTTGGCCCACGGGAATCAGCCCCAGCATTTT	CASSLAHGNQPQHF
TRBV19	.	TRBJ1-1	.	TGTGCCAGTAGCCGGCAGGGGAACACTGAAGCTTTCTTT	CASSRQGNTEAFF
TRBV15	.	TRBJ2-5	.	TGTGCCACCAGCAGAGATACGGCAGGGGTGACCCAGTACTTC	CATSRDTAGVTQYF
TRBV6-5	.	TRBJ2-7	.	TGTGCCAGCAGTTACGCCTCCGGGACACCCTACTACGAGCAGTACTTC	CASSYASGTPYYEQYF
TRBV27	.	TRBJ2-7	.	TGTGCCAGCAGTTTTACCCGGGGGCGCGAGCAGTACTTC	CASSFTRGREQYF
TRBV9	.	TRBJ1-1	TRBD1	TGTGCCAGCAGCGCCGGGACAGGGGTCCGGGGCACTGAAGCTTTCTTT	CASSAGTGVRGTEAFF
TRBV4-2	.	TRBJ1-1	TRBD1	TGTGCCAGCAGCCGAGGACAGGGGAGGACGAGGACTGAAGCTTTCTTT	CASSRGQGRTRTEAFF
TRBV9	.	TRBJ2-2	TRBD2	TGTGCCAGCAGCCCTCAGACGAGCGGGAGTTGGGGCGGGGAGCTGTTTTTT	CASSPQTSGSWGGELFF
TRBV5-6	.	TRBJ1-2	.	TGTGCCAGCAGCCCGGACCCGGGGGGGTATGGCTACACCTTC	CASSPDPGGYGYTF
TRBV18	few	TRBJ2-7	.	TGTGCCAGCTCACCAAGGAGGGAAAACTACGAGCAGTACTTC	CASSPRRENYEQYF
TRBV9	many	TRBJ2-7	TRBD1	TGTGCCAGCAGCGCCCGACAGGGCGTCCCTGGCGAGCAGTACTTC	CASSARQGVPGEQYF
TRBV27	.	TRBJ1-2	.	TGTGCCAGCAGTTTGGAGCACAAGGGTCGCGGTGGCTACACCTTC	CASSLEHKGRGGYTF
TRBV11-2	few	TRBJ2-7	TRBD2	TGTGCCAGCAGCCCAAGCGGGAGTCACGAGCAGTACTTC	CASSPSGSHEQYF
TRBV5-1	.	TRBJ2-7	TRBD2	TGCGCCAGCAGCTTGAGGACTAGCGGGTACGAGCAGTACTTC	CASSLRTSGYEQYF
TRBV27	.	TRBJ2-1	.	TGTGCCAGCAGTCGGACAATTTTACAGGATTACAATGAGCAGTTCTTC	CASSRTILQDYNEQFF
TRBV14	many	TRBJ2-1	.	TGTGCCAGCAGCCACACCAGGTCCTTCTACAATGAGCAGTTCTTC	CASSHTRSFYNEQFF
TRBV12-5	.	TRBJ1-1	.	TGTGCTAGTGGTTTGGAGTTGAGGACGGTGAACACTGAAGCTTTCTTT	CASGLELRTVNTEAFF
TRBV25-1	many	TRBJ1-3	.	TGTGCCAGCAGTGATAACAGGGATTCCAACACCATATATTTT	CASSDNRDSNTIYF
TRBV5-4	few	TRBJ2-3	.	TGTGCCAGCAGCCGGACAGCCGATACGCAGTATTTT	CASSRTADTQYF
TRBV10-3	few	TRBJ1-2	TRBD1	TGTGCCATCAGTCCCGGGACAGGGGAGGGCGGCTACACCTTC	CAISPGTGEGGYTF
TRBV5-6	many	TRBJ1-1	.	TGTGCCAGCAGCTTAAACGGGATGAACACTGAAGCTTTCTTT	CASSLNGMNTEAFF
TRBV7-8	.	TRBJ1-5	.	TGTGCCAGCAGCTTAGACGGGGCGGGGTACAATCAGCCCCAGCATTTT	CASSLDGAGYNQPQHF
TRBV18	.	TRBJ2-3	TRBD2	TGTGCCAGCTCACCAACTAGCGGGAGAGATACGCAGTATTTT	CASSPTSGRDTQYF
TRBV18	.	TRBJ1-5	TRBD1	TGTGCCAGCTCACCCCTCGCAACAGGGGGTGGAACCAATCAGCCCCAGCATTTT	CASSPLATGGGTNQPQHF
TRBV5-4	many	TRBJ2-2	.	TGTGCCAGCACCCCAGGGGCGTCGAACACCGGGGAGCTGTTTTTT	CASTPGASNTGELFF
TRBV2	few	TRBJ2-1	.	TGTGCCAGCAGACAGAAAAACCAAAACAATGAGCAGTTCTTC	CASRQKNQNNEQFF
TRBV19	.	TRBJ2-1	.	TGTGCCAGTAGTCGCCCTCTAATGGGGAGTTACAATGAGCAGTTCTTC	CASSRPLMGSYNEQFF
TRBV4-1	.	TRBJ2-7	.	TGCGCCAGCAGCCAGACTAGTGTGAGCGAGCAGTACTTC	CASSQTSVSEQYF
TRBV2	many	TRBJ1-5	TRBD1	TGTGCCAGCAGTGAAGCGAGGACAGGTAATCAGCCCCAGCATTTT	CASSEARTGNQPQHF
TRBV2	.	TRBJ2-7	TRBD1	TGTGCCAGCAGTAGGGACAGGGTCTCGGGAGAGCAGTACTTC	CASSRDRVSGEQYF